The text below deals with one T cell receptor beta chain. Its antigen is unidentified. They isolated at least 6 million PBMCs from each sample. V gave up 0 bases and J gave up 6 bases, with 15 bases separating them. The CDR3 consists of 15 residues. Germline CDR1 is LGHNA and CDR2 is YNFKEQ. A second 7 to 11 cycle PCR used barcoded and J-beta primers. Each cDNA molecule was tagged by a template-switch adaptor that had 12 random nucleotides. TCRdb itself ran the 5' RACE reads through MiXCR, one entry per CDR3 protein. The data contain hundreds of thousands of distinct CDR3 sequences, about 52% of them singletons. This record belongs to a study of blood T cells in healthy people across ages. Study results and limitations: CMV status of donors was unknown, possibly confounding expanded clonotype changes.

This chain uses TRBV4-2 with TRBJ2-7, with TRBD1 as a possible D gene (5 bases). The sample consisted of blood. The sequence was obtained from a woman in her sixties in good health. In DNA, the CDR3 is TGTGCCAGCAGCCAAGATCCGGTAGGGGCTTCCGAGCAGTACTTC. This gives the protein CASSQDPVGASEQYF.